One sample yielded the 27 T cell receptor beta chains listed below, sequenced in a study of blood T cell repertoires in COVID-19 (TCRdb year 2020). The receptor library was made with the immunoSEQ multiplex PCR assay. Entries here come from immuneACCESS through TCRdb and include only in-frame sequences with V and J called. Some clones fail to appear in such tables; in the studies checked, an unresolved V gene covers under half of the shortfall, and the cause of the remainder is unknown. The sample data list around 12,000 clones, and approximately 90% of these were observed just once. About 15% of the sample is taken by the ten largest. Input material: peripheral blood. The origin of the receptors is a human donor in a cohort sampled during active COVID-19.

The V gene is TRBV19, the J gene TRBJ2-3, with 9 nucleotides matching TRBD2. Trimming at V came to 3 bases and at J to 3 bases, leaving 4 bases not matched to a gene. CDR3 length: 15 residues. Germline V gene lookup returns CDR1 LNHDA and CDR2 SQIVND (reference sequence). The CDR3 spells CASSMGSGRTDTQYF. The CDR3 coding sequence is TGTGCCAGTAGTATGGGTAGCGGGAGAACAGATACGCAGTATTTT.

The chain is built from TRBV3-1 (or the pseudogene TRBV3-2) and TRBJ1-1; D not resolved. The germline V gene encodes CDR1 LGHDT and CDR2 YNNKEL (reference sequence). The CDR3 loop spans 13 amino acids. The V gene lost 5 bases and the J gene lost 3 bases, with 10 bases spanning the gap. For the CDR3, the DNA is TGTGCCAGCAGCACCATGAGGGACACTGAAGCTTTCTTT. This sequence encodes CASSTMRDTEAFF.

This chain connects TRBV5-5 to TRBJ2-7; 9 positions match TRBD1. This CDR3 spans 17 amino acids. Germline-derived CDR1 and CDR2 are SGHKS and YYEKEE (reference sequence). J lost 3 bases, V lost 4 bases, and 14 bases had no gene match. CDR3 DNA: TGTGCCAGCAGCCCCGGGACAGGGTCTGTTTCCGTCTACGAGCAGTACTTC. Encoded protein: CASSPGTGSVSVYEQYF. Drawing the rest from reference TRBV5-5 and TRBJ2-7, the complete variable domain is DAGVTQSPTHLIKTRGQQVTLRCSPISGHKSVSWYQQVLGQGPQFIFQYYEKEERGRGNFPDRFSARQFPNYSSELNVNALLLGDSALYLCASSPGTGSVSVYEQYFGPGTRLTVT.

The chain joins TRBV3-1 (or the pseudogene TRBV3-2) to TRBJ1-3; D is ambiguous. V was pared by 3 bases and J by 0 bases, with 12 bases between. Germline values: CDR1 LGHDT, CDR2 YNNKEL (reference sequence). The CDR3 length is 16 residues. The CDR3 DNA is TGTGCCAGCAGCCAGGGAGAATCTCACTCTGGAAACACCATATATTTT. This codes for CASSQGESHSGNTIYF.

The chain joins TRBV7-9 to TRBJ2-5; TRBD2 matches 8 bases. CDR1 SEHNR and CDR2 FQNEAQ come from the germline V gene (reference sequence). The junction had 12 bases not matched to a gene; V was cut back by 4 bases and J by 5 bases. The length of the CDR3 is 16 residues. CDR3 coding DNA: TGTGCCAGCAGCTCCCCCCTCCGGACTAGCAGTGAGACCCAGTACTTC. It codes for CASSSPLRTSSETQYF.

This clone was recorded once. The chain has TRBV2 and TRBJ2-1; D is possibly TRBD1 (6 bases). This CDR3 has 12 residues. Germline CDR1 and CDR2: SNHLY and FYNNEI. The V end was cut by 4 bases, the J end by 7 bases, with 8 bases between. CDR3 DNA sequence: TGTGCCAGCAGTGCAGGGGCAAATGAGCAGTTCTTC. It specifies CASSAGANEQFF.

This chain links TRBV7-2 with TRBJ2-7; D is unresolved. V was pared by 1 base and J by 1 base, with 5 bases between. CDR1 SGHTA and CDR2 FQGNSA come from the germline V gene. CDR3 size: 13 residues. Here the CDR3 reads CASSLDSSYEQYF. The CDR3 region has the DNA TGTGCCAGCAGCTTAGACAGTTCCTACGAGCAGTACTTC.

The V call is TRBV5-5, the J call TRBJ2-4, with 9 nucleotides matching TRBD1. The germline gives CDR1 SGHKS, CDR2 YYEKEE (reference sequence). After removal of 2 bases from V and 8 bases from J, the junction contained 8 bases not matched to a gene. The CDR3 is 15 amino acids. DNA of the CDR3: TGTGCCAGCAGCTTCGGGGACAGGGCTTGGGACATTCAGTACTTC. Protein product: CASSFGDRAWDIQYF.

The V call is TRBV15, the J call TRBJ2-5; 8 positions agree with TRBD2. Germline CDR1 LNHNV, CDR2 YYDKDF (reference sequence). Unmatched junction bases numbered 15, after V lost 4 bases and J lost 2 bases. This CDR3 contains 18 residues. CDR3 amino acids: CATSIGARLRGGQETQYF. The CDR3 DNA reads TGTGCCACCAGCATAGGGGCCCGTCTTCGGGGGGGTCAAGAGACCCAGTACTTC.

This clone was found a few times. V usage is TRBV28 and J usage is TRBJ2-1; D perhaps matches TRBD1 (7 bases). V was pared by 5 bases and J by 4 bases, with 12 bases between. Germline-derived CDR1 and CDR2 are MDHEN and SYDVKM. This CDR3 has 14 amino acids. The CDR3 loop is CASSQAGGYNEQFF. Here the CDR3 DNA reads TGTGCCAGCAGTCAGGCAGGGGGGTACAATGAGCAGTTCTTC. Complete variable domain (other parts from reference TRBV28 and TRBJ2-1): DVKVTQSSRYLVKRTGEKVFLECVQDMDHENMFWYRQDPGLGLRLIYFSYDVKMKEKGDIPEGYSVSREKKERFSLILESASTNQTSMYLCASSQAGGYNEQFFGPGTRLTVL.

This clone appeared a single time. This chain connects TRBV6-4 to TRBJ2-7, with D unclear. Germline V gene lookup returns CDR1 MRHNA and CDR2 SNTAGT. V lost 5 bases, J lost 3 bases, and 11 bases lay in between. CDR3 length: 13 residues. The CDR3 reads CASSQELNYEQYF. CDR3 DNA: TGTGCCAGCAGTCAGGAATTAAACTACGAGCAGTACTTC.

The CDR3 sequence: CASSKPQAGDGYTF. As DNA, the CDR3 is TGTGCCAGCTCAAAGCCCCAGGCAGGGGACGGCTACACCTTC. This chain joins TRBV18 and TRBJ1-2; a possible D gene is TRBD1 (6 bases). With 5 bases removed from V and 8 bases from J, the gap between germline ends came to 18 bases. The length of the CDR3 is 14 residues. Germline values: CDR1 KGHSH, CDR2 LQKENI.

CDR3 in DNA: TGCGCCAGCAGTTTTGGGACAGACCAAGAGACCCAGTACTTC. Its protein product is CASSFGTDQETQYF. The chain has TRBV5-1 and TRBJ2-5; 7 nucleotides align to TRBD1. CDR1 SGHRS and CDR2 YFSETQ come from the germline V gene. CDR3 length: 14 residues. J gave up 0 bases and V 5 bases, and 4 bases lay outside the gene matches.

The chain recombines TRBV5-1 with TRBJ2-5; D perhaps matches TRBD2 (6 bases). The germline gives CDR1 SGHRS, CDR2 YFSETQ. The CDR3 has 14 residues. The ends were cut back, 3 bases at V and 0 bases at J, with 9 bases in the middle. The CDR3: CASSWGDYQETQYF. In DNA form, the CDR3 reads TGCGCCAGCAGCTGGGGGGACTACCAAGAGACCCAGTACTTC.

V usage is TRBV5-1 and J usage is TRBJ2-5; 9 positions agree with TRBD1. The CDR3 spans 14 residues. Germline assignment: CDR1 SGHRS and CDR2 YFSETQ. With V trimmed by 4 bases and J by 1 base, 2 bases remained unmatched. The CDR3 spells CASSPGQGQETQYF. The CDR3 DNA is TGCGCCAGCAGCCCGGGACAGGGCCAAGAGACCCAGTACTTC.

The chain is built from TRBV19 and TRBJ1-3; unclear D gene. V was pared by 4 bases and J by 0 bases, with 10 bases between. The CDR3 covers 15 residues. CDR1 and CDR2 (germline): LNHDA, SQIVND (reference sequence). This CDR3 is CASSTGVYSGNTIYF. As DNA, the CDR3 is TGTGCCAGTAGTACCGGGGTCTACTCTGGAAACACCATATATTTT.

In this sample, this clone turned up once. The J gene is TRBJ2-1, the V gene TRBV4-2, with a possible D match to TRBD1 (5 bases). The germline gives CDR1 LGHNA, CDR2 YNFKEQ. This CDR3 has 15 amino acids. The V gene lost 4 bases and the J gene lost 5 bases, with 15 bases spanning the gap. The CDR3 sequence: CASSLGVRQNNEQFF. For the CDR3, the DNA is TGTGCCAGCAGCCTAGGCGTGAGACAGAACAATGAGCAGTTCTTC.

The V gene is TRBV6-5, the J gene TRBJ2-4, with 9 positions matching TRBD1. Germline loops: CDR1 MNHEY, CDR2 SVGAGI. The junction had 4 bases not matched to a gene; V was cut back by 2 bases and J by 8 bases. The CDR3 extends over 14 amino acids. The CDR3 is CASSYTDRGDIQYF. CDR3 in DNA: TGTGCCAGCAGTTACACGGACAGGGGTGACATTCAGTACTTC.

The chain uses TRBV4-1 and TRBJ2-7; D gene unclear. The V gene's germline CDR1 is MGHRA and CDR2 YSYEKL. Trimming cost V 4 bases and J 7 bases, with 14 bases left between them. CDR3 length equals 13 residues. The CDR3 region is CASSRTGASEQYF. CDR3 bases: TGCGCCAGCAGCCGTACCGGAGCGAGTGAGCAGTACTTC.

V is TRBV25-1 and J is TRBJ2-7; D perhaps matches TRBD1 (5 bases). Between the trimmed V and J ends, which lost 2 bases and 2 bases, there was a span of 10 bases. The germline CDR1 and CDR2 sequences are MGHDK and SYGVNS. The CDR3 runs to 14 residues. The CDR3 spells CASSEGAGTYEQYF. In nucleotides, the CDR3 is TGTGCCAGCAGTGAAGGGGCAGGGACCTACGAGCAGTACTTC.

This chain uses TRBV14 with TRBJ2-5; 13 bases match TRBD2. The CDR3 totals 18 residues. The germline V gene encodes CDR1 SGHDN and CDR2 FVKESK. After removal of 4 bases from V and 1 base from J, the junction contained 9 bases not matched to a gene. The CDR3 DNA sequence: TGTGCCAGCAGCCCAGCGGGACTAGCGGGGAGGGCCCAAGAGACCCAGTACTTC. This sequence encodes CASSPAGLAGRAQETQYF.

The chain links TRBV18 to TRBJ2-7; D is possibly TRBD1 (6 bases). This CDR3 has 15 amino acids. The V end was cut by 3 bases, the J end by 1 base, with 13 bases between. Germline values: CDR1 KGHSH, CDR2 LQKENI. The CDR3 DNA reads TGTGCCAGCTCACCCGTGGGGACATATTCCTACGAGCAGTACTTC. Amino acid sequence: CASSPVGTYSYEQYF.

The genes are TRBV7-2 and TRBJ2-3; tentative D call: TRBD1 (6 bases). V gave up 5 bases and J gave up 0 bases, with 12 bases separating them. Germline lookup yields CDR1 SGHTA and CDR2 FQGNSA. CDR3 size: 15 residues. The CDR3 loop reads CASSPDRQSTDTQYF. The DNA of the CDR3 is TGTGCCAGCAGCCCCGACAGGCAGAGCACAGATACGCAGTATTTT.

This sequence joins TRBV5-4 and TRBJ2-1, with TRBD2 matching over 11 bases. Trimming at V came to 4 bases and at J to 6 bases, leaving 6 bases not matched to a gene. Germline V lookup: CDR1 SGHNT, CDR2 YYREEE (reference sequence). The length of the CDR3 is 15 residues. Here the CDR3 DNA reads TGTGCCAGCAGCAAGACTAGCGGGGTTGGCAATGAGCAGTTCTTC. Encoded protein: CASSKTSGVGNEQFF.

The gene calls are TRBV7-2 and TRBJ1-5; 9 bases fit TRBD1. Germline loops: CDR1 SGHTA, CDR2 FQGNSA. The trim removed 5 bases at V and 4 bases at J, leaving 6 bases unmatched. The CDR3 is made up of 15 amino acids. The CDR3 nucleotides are TGTGCCAGCAGCCCTACAGGGGGCGGGAATCAGCCCCAGCATTTT. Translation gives CASSPTGGGNQPQHF.

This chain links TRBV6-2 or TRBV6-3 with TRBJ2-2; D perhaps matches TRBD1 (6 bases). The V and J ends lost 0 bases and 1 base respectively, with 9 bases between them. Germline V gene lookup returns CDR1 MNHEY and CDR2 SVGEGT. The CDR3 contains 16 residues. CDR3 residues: CASSYSGTQNTGELFF. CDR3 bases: TGTGCCAGCAGTTACTCTGGGACACAGAACACCGGGGAGCTGTTTTTT.

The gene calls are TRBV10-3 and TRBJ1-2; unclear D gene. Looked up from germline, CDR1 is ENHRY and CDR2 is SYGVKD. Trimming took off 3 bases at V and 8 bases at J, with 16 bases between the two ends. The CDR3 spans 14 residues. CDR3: CAISDPWSGEGYTF. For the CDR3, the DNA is TGTGCCATCAGTGACCCTTGGTCTGGGGAGGGCTACACCTTC.